This entry lists 9 T cell receptor beta chains sequenced from one sample in a study of monozygotic twins with inflammatory bowel disease. Reanalyzing the 5' RACE reads, TCRdb keeps one entry per CDR3 protein, without DNA. The sample features about 110,000 distinct CDR3 sequences, with about an eighth in its top ten. The sample consisted of blood. These receptors all come from a human donor with ulcerative colitis or Crohn's disease, or a healthy co-twin of an affected twin (not recorded which).

The chain is built from TRBV7-2 and TRBJ2-1. The CDR3 spans 16 residues. Looked up from germline, CDR1 is SGHTA and CDR2 is FQGNSA. The CDR3 loop is CASSLAVELGYNEQFF.

The CDR3: CASSLDGGGSTDTQYF. V gene TRBV5-1 combines with J gene TRBJ2-3; TCRdb calls TRBD2, which cannot be checked without DNA. This CDR3 spans 16 amino acids. Germline loops: CDR1 SGHRS, CDR2 YFSETQ.

The J gene is TRBJ2-7, the V gene TRBV28. The V gene's germline CDR1 is MDHEN and CDR2 SYDVKM. CDR3 length equals 13 residues. CDR3 sequence: CASSFSGTHEQYF.

The gene calls are TRBV4-3 and TRBJ2-5; the TCRdb call, TRBD1, lacks DNA for checking. CDR1 and CDR2 from the germline V gene are LGHNA and YSLEER. The CDR3 has 14 residues. Here the CDR3 reads CASSHGQGGETQYF.

V is TRBV7-2 and J is TRBJ2-3; TCRdb indicates TRBD2, and absent DNA this call remains unverified. The CDR3 extends over 16 amino acids. Germline V gives CDR1 SGHTA, CDR2 FQGNSA. CDR3 residues: CASSPPSGGVGDTQYF.

The CDR3 loop reads CASSLSSVETQYF. This chain connects TRBV7-3 to TRBJ2-5; the D call from TCRdb, TRBD2, cannot be confirmed without DNA. This CDR3 has 13 residues. Looked up from germline, CDR1 is SGHTA and CDR2 is FQGTGA. The full variable domain, its missing parts supplied by reference TRBV7-3 and TRBJ2-5, is GAGVSQTPSNKVTEKGKYVELRCDPISGHTALYWYRQSLGQGPEFLIYFQGTGAADDSGLPNDRFFAVRPEGSVSTLKIQRTERGDSAVYLCASSLSSVETQYFGPGTRLLVL.

The chain carries TRBV7-2 and TRBJ1-2; with no DNA, the TCRdb D assignment of TRBD1 cannot be verified. This CDR3 has 16 amino acids. CDR1 is SGHTA and CDR2 is FQGNSA in the germline V gene. CDR3: CASSLAPGQANYGYTF.

J is TRBJ2-1 and V is TRBV5-1; there is no DNA to check the TCRdb D call of TRBD2. There are 14 residues in the CDR3. Germline assignment: CDR1 SGHRS and CDR2 YFSETQ. CDR3 region: CASRKEESFVEQFF.

The J gene is TRBJ1-6, the V gene TRBV19; the TRBD1 assignment by TCRdb is unverifiable without DNA. The CDR3 loop spans 14 amino acids. Germline CDR1 LNHDA, CDR2 SQIVND (reference sequence). CDR3 in amino acids: CATRGGAPGSPLHF.